This TCR beta chain appears in the sequencing data of a study of T cells after posttransplantation cyclophosphamide. Sampled 1 year posttransplant, controls received myeloablative marrow transplants, methotrexate and a calcineurin inhibitor. The CDR3 totals 15 residues. V was clipped by 4 bases and J by 4 bases; unmatched bases: 3. Germline CDR1 is LGHNA and CDR2 is YSLEER. The repertoire was sequenced with immunoSEQ multiplex PCR; TCRdb's copy has only in-frame clones and lacks some. The repertoire has fewer than 25,000 clones, 70% to 90% of them found once; the top ten carry less than 9.5%. As concerns this clone: What it binds is not known.

Study observations and caveats: TRB overlap between skin or GI tissue T cells and blood was limited. Later post-transplant blood repertoires were often dominated by donor CD8+ memory clones. After PTCy, TRB diversity resembled that of CNI/methotrexate controls.

The clonotype was recovered from a female patient in her fifties who received an allogeneic stem cell transplant from an unrelated donor, was CMV-positive, and had chronic GVHD only. Some of the T cells may derive from the graft donor. The J gene is TRBJ2-7, the V gene TRBV4-3, with 14 bases matching TRBD2. The sample in question was PBMCs, obtained after an allogeneic stem cell transplant with a calcineurin inhibitor and methotrexate. Written as DNA, the CDR3 is TGCGCCAGCAGCCTGGGGACTAGCGGGAGTTACGAGCAGTACTTC. It translates to CASSLGTSGSYEQYF.